Described below is a single T cell receptor (beta chain) sequence and its context. What it binds is unknown. CDR1 is SGHRS, CDR2 YFSETQ, per germline. V gave up 6 bases and J gave up 2 bases, with 17 bases separating them. This CDR3 spans 15 amino acids. The entry originates in a study of long-term antiretroviral therapy in people with HIV. Version v3.0 of the immunoSEQ assay ran at survey level. For every sample, sequencing targeted roughly 35,000-55,000 T-cell genomes. Assay: immunoSEQ multiplex PCR; the TCRdb copy retains only in-frame clones and omits some. The sample lists about 40,000 clones; around 86% were seen once. Every HIV-positive participant received treatment in the United States. Study-wide results and limits: CDR3 length ranges were narrower in HIV repertoires than in controls. Documentation of ART adherence, viral resistance or therapy changes was absent.

This specimen consisted of unsorted PBMCs, obtained 0.1 years before starting antiretroviral therapy. This TCR came from a woman aged 50 to 60 with HIV. V usage is TRBV5-1 and J usage is TRBJ1-1; no definite D call. For the CDR3, the DNA is TGCGCCAGCAAGGACGGTCTAGGCCCTAACACTGAAGCTTTCTTT. Its translation is CASKDGLGPNTEAFF.